This T cell receptor (beta chain) was captured by sequencing in a study of blood T cell repertoires in COVID-19. Study at large: Acute and convalescent COVID-19 samples came from the United States, Italy and Spain. In each case, the material was cDNA or gDNA derived from T cells, B-cell-depleted T cells, or PBMCs.

Authors' methods: How many nucleated cells were present was estimated from reference gene primer amplification. Sequencing used immunoSEQ multiplex PCR; TCRdb keeps in-frame clones, though not all of them. V, J and clone size are taken as reported in that table, and D and trimming were inferred from the DNA itself. The sample yields 50,000 to 65,000 clones, about 92% seen once. Germline V gene sequence: CDR1 SGHRS, CDR2 YFSETQ. Trimming took off 0 bases at V and 2 bases at J, with 8 bases between the two ends. This CDR3 is built from 14 residues. The sequenced sample was peripheral blood. The chain is built from TRBV5-1 and TRBJ2-5; a possible D gene is TRBD1 (6 bases). The receptor's source is a man aged 45-65 years with active COVID-19. The CDR3 coding sequence is TGCGCCAGCAGCTTGGGGACAGTTCAAGAGACCCAGTACTTC. It yields the protein CASSLGTVQETQYF. The full variable domain, its missing parts supplied by reference TRBV5-1 and TRBJ2-5, is KAGVTQTPRYLIKTRGQQVTLSCSPISGHRSVSWYQQTPGQGLQFLFEYFSETQRNKGNFPGRFSGRQFSNSRSEMNVSTLELGDSALYLCASSLGTVQETQYFGPGTRLLVL.